This TCR beta chain was recorded in a study of cytomegalovirus exposure and HLA in healthy donors. The PCR contained 60 Vbeta and 13 Jbeta primers. Using immunoSEQ multiplex PCR, the repertoire was profiled, and TCRdb retains in-frame clones only, with some absent. The data include approximately 150,000 clones; the top ten clones carry approximately 1.5%. V was shortened by 5 bases and J by 3 bases, with 8 bases between the two germline ends. CDR1 is LNHDA and CDR2 is SQIVND in the germline V gene (reference sequence). The CDR3 loop spans 13 amino acids. Findings and caveats of the study: Donors were assumed by presence/absence analyses to have roughly uniform sequencing depth. A later analysis linked a missense variant in DCLRE1C to the trimming of TCR beta V and J genes. Many donors shared some public TCRs, even though most TCR sequences were rare. No immune exposure information besides CMV serostatus was available.

Points on this clone: The antigen remains unidentified.

The chain employs TRBV19 and TRBJ1-5; D remains unclear. Sequenced: PBMCs. This TCR was recovered from a woman between 35 and 50 years old in good health and CMV-seronegative. The CDR3 nucleotides read TGTGCCAGTAGTTTCGGGTTCAATCAGCCCCAGCATTTT. Amino acid sequence: CASSFGFNQPQHF.